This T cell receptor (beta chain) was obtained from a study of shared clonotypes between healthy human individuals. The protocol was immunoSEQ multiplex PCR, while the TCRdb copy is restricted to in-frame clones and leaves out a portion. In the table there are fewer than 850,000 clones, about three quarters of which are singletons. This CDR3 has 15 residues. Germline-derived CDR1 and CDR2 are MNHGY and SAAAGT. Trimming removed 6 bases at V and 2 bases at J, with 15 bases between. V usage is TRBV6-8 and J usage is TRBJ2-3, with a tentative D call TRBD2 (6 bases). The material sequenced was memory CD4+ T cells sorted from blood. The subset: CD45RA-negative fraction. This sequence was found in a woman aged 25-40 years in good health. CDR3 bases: TGTGCCAGCAGCTTTAGACTAGACCACACAGATACGCAGTATTTT. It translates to CASSFRLDHTDTQYF.